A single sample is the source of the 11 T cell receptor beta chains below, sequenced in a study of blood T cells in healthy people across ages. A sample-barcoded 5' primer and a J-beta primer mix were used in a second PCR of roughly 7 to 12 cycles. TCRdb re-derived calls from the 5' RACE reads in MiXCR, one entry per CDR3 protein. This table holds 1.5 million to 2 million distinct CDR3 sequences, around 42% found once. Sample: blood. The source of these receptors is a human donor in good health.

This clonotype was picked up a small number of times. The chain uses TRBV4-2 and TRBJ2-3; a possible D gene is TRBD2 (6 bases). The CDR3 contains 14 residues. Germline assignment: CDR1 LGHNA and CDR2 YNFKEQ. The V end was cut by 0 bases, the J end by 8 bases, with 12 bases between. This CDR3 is CASSQDVLGGTQYF. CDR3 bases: TGTGCCAGCAGCCAAGATGTTTTGGGGGGTACGCAGTATTTT.

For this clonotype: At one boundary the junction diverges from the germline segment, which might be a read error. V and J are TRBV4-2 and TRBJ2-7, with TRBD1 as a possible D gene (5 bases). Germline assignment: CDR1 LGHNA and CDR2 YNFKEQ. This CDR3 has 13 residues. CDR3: CANSLTGSYEQYF. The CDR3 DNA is TGTGCCAACAGCCTTACAGGTTCCTACGAGCAGTACTTC.

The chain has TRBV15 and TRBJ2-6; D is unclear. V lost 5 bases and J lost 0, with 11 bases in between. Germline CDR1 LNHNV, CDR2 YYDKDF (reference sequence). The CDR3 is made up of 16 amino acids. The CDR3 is CATSVTVSSGANVLTF. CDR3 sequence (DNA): TGTGCCACCAGCGTTACTGTGAGCTCTGGGGCCAACGTCCTGACTTTC.

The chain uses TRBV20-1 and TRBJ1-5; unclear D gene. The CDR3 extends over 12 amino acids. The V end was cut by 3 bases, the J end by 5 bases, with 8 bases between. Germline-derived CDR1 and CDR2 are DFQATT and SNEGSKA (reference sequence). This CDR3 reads CSASRFYQPQHF. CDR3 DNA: TGCAGTGCTAGTCGGTTCTATCAGCCCCAGCATTTT.

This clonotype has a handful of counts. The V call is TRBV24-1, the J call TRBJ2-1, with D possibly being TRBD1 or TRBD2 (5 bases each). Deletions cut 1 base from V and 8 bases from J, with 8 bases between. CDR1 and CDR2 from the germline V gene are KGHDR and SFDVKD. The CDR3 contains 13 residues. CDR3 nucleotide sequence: TGTGCCACCAGTGATTTCCGAGGGGATGAGCAGTTCTTC. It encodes CATSDFRGDEQFF.

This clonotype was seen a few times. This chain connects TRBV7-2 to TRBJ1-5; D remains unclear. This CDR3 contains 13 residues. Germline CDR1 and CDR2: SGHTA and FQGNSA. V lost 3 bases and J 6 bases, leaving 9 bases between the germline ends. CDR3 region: CASSLQQRQPQHF. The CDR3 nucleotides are TGTGCCAGCAGCTTGCAGCAGCGTCAGCCCCAGCATTTT.

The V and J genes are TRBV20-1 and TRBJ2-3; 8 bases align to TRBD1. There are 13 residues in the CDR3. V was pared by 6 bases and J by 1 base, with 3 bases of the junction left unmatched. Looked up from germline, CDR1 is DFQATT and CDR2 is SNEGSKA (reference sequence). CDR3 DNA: TGCAGTGCGGGGGGACAGGGCACAGATACGCAGTATTTT. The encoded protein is CSAGGQGTDTQYF.

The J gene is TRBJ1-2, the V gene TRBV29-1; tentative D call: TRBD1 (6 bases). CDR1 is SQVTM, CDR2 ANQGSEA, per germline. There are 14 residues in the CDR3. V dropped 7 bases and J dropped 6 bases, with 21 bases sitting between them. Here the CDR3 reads CSDYPGQPSHGYTF. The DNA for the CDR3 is TGCAGCGACTACCCGGGACAACCCTCTCATGGCTACACCTTC.

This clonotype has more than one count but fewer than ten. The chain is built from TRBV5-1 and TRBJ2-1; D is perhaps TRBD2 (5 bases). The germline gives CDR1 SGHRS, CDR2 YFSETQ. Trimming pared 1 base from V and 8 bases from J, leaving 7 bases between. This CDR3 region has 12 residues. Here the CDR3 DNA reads TGCGCCAGCAGCTTGCTGCGGGATGAGCAGTTCTTC. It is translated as CASSLLRDEQFF.

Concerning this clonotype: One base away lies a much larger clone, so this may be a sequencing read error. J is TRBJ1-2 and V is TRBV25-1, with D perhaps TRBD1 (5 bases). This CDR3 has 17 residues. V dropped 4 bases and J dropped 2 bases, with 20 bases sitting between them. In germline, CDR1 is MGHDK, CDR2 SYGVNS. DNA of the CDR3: TGTGCCAGCAGTGGATGGGGAGACCGCCAGGGAAACTATGGCTACACCTTC. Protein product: CASSGWGDRQGNYGYTF.

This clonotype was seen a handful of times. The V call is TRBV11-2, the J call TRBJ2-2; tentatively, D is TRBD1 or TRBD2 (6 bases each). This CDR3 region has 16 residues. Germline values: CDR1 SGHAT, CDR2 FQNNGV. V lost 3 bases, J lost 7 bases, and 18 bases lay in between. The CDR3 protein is CASSLMRGANGGELFF. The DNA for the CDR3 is TGTGCCAGCAGCTTGATGAGGGGGGCGAACGGCGGGGAGCTGTTTTTT. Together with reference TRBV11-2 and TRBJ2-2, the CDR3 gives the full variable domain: EAGVAQSPRYKIIEKRQSVAFWCNPISGHATLYWYQQILGQGPKLLIQFQNNGVVDDSQLPKDRFSAERLKGVDSTLKIQPAKLEDSAVYLCASSLMRGANGGELFFGEGSRLTVL.